This TCR beta chain was identified in a study of spatial heterogeneity in lung cancer. Overall study context: Counts of TCR transcripts in tumor regions tracked strongly with a T cell module score that came from matched bulk RNA-seq. Raw sequencing reads included, on average, more than eight appearances of each unique TCR and UMI combination.

TCRdb used MiXCR to reprocess the 5' RACE reads, holding one entry per CDR3 protein. The sample holds about 11,000 distinct CDR3 sequences, just over 5% seen once. Overall study results and limits: Mutation tallies in tumors tracked expanded intratumoral alpha and beta TCR counts.

The time point is: sample taken at primary tumor resection. Whole RNA came from tumor, nontumor lung or frozen PBMC and was sequenced without being sorted. CDR1 is SGHTA and CDR2 is FQGNSA in the germline V gene. Germline trimming cut 3 bases from V and 4 bases from J; bases unmatched to any gene: 4. This CDR3 has 15 amino acids. This clonotype appeared a few times. The antigen remains unidentified. The sample here was lung tumor tissue, taken at surgery. This sequence originates from a male donor with early-stage non-small cell lung cancer. The chain couples TRBV7-2 to TRBJ2-2, with 8 bases aligning to TRBD1. The CDR3 DNA is TGTGCCAGCAGCTTGGGTCAGGGGGCCACCGGGGAGCTGTTTTTT. Residues: CASSLGQGATGELFF.